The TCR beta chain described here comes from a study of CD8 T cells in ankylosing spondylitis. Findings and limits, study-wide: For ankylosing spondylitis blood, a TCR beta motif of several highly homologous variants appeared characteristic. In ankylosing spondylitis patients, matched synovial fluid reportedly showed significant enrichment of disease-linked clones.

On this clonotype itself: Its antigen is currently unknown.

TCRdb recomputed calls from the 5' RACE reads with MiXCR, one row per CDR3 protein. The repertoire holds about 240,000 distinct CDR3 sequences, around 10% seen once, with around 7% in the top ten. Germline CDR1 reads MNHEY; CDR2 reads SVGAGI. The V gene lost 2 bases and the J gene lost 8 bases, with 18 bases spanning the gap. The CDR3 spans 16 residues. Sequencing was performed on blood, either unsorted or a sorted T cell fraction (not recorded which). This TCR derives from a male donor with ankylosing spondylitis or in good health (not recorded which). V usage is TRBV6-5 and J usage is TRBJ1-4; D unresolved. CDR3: CASSYEGKKIGEKLFF. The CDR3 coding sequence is TGTGCCAGCAGTTACGAAGGAAAAAAGATAGGAGAAAAACTGTTTTTT.